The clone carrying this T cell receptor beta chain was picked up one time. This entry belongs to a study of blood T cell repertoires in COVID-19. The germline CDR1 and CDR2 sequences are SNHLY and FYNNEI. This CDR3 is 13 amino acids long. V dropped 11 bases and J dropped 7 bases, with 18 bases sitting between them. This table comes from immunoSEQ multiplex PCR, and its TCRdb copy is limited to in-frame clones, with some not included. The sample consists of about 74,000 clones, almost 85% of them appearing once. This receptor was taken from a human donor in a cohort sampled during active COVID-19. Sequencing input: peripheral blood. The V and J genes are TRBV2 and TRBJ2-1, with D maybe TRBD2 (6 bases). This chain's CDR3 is CACRWRAGNEQFF. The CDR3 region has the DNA TGTGCCTGTAGGTGGAGGGCTGGGAATGAGCAGTTCTTC. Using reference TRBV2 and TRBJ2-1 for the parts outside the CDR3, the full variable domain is EPEVTQTPSHQVTQMGQEVILRCVPISNHLYFYWYRQILGQKVEFLVSFYNNEISEKSEIFDDQFSVERPDGSNFTLKIRSTKLEDSAMYFCACRWRAGNEQFFGPGTRLTVL.